Described below is a single T cell receptor (beta chain) sequence and its context. The CDR3 has 13 amino acids. V was shortened by 4 bases and J by 6 bases, with 10 bases between the two germline ends. Germline CDR1 and CDR2: MNHEY and SMNVEV (reference sequence). This entry comes from a study of cytomegalovirus exposure and HLA in healthy donors. Both 60 Vbeta primers and 13 Jbeta primers went into the PCR. Sequenced by immunoSEQ multiplex PCR; TCRdb stores in-frame clones only, minus some. The table includes about 120,000 clones, 70% to 80% detected once. The receptor was isolated from a female donor in good health and CMV-seronegative. The rearrangement uses TRBV27 and TRBJ1-5, with D tentatively TRBD1 (5 bases). Sequenced material: PBMCs. The DNA for the CDR3 is TGTGCCAGCAGTTACTCCAGGGTTCAGCCCCAGCATTTT. This encodes CASSYSRVQPQHF.